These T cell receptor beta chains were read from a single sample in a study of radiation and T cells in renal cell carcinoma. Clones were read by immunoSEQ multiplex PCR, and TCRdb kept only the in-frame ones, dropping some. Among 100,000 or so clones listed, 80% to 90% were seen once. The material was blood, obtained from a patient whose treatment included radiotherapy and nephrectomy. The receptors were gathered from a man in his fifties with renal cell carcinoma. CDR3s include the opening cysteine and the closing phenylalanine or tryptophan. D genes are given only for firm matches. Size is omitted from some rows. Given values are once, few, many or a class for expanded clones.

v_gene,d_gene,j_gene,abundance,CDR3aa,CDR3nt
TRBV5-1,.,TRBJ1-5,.,CASSLGTAGGVMVF,TGCGCCAGCAGCTTGGGGACAGCGGGGGGTGTGATGGTTTTT
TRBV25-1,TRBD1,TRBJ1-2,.,CASRTGAGYGYTF,TGTGCCAGCAGGACAGGGGCGGGCTATGGCTACACCTTC
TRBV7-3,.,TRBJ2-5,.,CASSLGLQETQYF,TGTGCCAGCAGCTTAGGACTTCAAGAGACCCAGTACTTC
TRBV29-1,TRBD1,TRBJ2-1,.,CSARQGNNEQFF,TGCAGCGCCAGACAGGGGAACAATGAGCAGTTCTTC
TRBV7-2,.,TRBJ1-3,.,CASSLEEGNTIYF,TGTGCCAGCAGCTTAGAGGAGGGAAACACCATATATTTT
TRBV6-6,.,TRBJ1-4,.,CASRGRDSEKLFF,TGTGCCAGCAGGGGTCGAGACAGTGAAAAACTGTTTTTT
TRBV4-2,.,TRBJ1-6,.,CASSQDIPDNSPLHF,TGTGCCAGCAGCCAAGATATTCCCGATAATTCACCCCTCCACTTT
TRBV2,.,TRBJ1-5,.,CASRVSNQPQHF,TGTGCCAGCAGAGTTAGCAATCAGCCCCAGCATTTT
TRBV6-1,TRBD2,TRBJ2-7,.,CASSEAFSGGYEQYF,TGTGCCAGCAGTGAAGCATTCAGCGGGGGCTACGAGCAGTACTTC
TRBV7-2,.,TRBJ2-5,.,CASSLLDGTLQETQYF,TGTGCCAGCAGCTTATTAGACGGAACCCTTCAAGAGACCCAGTACTTC
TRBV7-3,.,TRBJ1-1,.,CASSPRANTEAFF,TGTGCCAGCAGCCCAAGGGCGAACACTGAAGCTTTCTTT
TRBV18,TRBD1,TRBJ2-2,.,CASSPPSGRGQTGELFF,TGTGCCAGCTCACCACCGTCCGGCAGGGGGCAGACCGGGGAGCTGTTTTTT
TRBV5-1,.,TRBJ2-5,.,CASGRIVKETQYF,TGCGCCAGCGGTCGCATTGTAAAAGAGACCCAGTACTTC
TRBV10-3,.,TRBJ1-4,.,CAISERPGQINEKLFF,TGTGCCATCAGTGAGAGGCCCGGGCAGATTAATGAAAAACTGTTTTTT
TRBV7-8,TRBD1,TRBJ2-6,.,CASSSGTASISGANVLTF,TGTGCCAGCAGCTCCGGGACAGCGTCTATCTCTGGGGCCAACGTCCTGACTTTC
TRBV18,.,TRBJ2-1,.,CASSPRRTGPKNNEQFF,TGTGCCAGCTCACCACGACGGACGGGACCTAAAAACAATGAGCAGTTCTTC
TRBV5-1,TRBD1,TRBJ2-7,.,CASSLARGQHEQYF,TGCGCCAGCAGCTTGGCGAGGGGACAGCACGAGCAGTACTTC
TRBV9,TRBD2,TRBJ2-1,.,CASSVSGGAVSEQFF,TGTGCCAGCAGCGTTAGCGGGGGGGCCGTGTCTGAGCAGTTCTTC
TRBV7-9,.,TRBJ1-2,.,CASSSRGLGGYGYTF,TGTGCCAGCAGCTCAAGGGGACTGGGAGGCTATGGCTACACCTTC
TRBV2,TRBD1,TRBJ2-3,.,CASSSTSPGQSTDTQYF,TGTGCCAGCAGCTCCACAAGTCCGGGACAGAGCACAGATACGCAGTATTTT
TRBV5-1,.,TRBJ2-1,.,CASSQETHNEQFF,TGCGCCAGCAGCCAGGAGACACACAATGAGCAGTTCTTC
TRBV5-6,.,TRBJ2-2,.,CASSLLGHGSRPGELFF,TGTGCCAGCAGCTTACTCGGGCACGGATCCCGTCCCGGGGAGCTGTTTTTT
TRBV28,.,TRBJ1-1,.,CASSWLALSMNTEAFF,TGTGCCAGCAGTTGGCTCGCACTTTCCATGAACACTGAAGCTTTCTTT
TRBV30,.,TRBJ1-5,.,CAWSVLTSNQPQHF,TGTGCCTGGAGTGTACTCACAAGCAATCAGCCCCAGCATTTT
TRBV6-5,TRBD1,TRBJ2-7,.,CASSQTGGVDEQYF,TGTGCCAGCAGCCAGACAGGGGGTGTCGACGAGCAGTACTTC
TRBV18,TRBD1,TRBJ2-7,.,CASSAGGSYEQYF,TGTGCCAGCTCAGCAGGGGGCTCCTACGAGCAGTACTTC
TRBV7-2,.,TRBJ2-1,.,CASSLIYHEQFF,TGTGCCAGCAGCTTAATTTATCATGAGCAGTTCTTC
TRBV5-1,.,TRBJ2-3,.,CASSPLGASTDTQYF,TGCGCCAGCAGCCCCCTTGGTGCTAGCACAGATACGCAGTATTTT
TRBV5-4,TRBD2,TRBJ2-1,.,CASSFLGGRAYEQFF,TGTGCCAGCAGCTTTTTGGGCGGGAGGGCGTATGAGCAGTTCTTC
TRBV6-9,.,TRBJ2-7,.,CASSYSIHENYEQYF,TGTGCCAGCAGTTACTCTATACACGAAAACTACGAGCAGTACTTC
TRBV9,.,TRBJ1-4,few,CASSRRDIDEKLFF,TGTGCCAGCAGCCGAAGGGATATCGATGAAAAACTGTTTTTT
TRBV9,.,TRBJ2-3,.,CASGLGTSTDTQYF,TGTGCCAGCGGCTTAGGGACTAGCACAGATACGCAGTATTTT
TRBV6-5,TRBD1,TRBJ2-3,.,CASGQEASTDTQYF,TGTGCCAGCGGACAGGAAGCCAGCACAGATACGCAGTATTTT
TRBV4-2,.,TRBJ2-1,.,CASSQDPGRSYNEQFF,TGTGCCAGCAGCCAGGATCCGGGACGGAGCTACAATGAGCAGTTCTTC
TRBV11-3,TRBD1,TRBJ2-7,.,CASSSGTGGTYEQYF,TGTGCCAGCAGCTCCGGGACAGGGGGTACGTACGAGCAGTACTTC
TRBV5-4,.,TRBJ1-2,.,CASSLEPYGYTF,TGTGCCAGCAGCCTAGAGCCATATGGCTACACCTTC
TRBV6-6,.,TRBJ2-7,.,CASRVDRAGEQYF,TGTGCCAGCAGAGTTGACAGGGCGGGGGAGCAGTACTTC
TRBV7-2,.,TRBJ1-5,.,CASSFDSSNQPQHF,TGTGCCAGCAGCTTTGACAGTAGCAATCAGCCCCAGCATTTT
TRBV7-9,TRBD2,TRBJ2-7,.,CASSLGGGLEQYF,TGTGCCAGCAGCTTAGGCGGGGGGCTCGAGCAGTACTTC
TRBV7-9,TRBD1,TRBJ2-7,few,CASSGDRGHF,TGTGCCAGCAGCGGGGACAGGGGACACTTC
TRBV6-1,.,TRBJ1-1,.,CASSDRETTEAFF,TGTGCCAGCAGTGACAGGGAGACCACTGAAGCTTTCTTT
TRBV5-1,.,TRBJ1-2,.,CASSLVMGDGYTF,TGCGCCAGCAGCTTGGTAATGGGGGATGGCTACACCTTC
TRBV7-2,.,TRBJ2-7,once,CASSQAGGSPYEQYF,TGTGCCAGCAGCCAAGCCGGAGGGAGTCCCTACGAGCAGTACTTC
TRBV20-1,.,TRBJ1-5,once,CSASRVQPQHF,TGCAGTGCTAGTCGCGTCCAGCCCCAGCATTTT
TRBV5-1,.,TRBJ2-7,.,CASSLANAGNFPYEQYF,TGCGCCAGCAGCTTGGCCAATGCAGGTAACTTCCCCTACGAGCAGTACTTC
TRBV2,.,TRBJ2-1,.,CASSRERGVVNEQFF,TGTGCCAGCAGCCGAGAGAGGGGGGTGGTCAATGAGCAGTTCTTC
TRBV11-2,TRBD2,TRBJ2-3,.,CASSLRTSGLSTDTQYF,TGTGCCAGCAGCCTACGGACTAGCGGGTTAAGCACAGATACGCAGTATTTT
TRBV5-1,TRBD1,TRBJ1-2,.,CASSLTGGAEYGYTF,TGCGCCAGCAGCTTAACAGGGGGCGCGGAATATGGCTACACCTTC
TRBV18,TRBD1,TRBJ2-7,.,CASSPWTGGDAEQYF,TGTGCCAGCTCACCGTGGACAGGGGGCGATGCCGAGCAGTACTTC
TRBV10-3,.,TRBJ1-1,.,CAISDDSEYGFFF,TGTGCCATCAGTGACGACTCGGAGTACGGATTTTTCTTT
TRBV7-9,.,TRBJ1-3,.,CASSGVTSGNTIYF,TGTGCCAGCAGCGGGGTGACTTCTGGAAACACCATATATTTT
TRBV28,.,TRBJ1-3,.,CASSPHGSGNTIYF,TGTGCCAGCAGCCCGCATGGCTCTGGAAACACCATATATTTT
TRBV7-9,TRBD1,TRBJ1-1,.,CASSRDSGTEAFF,TGTGCCAGCAGCCGGGACAGCGGGACTGAAGCTTTCTTT